A single sample is the source of the 11 T cell receptor beta chains below, sequenced in a study of CD8 T cells in Susac syndrome. Reverse transcription of about 0.5 to 1 ug RNA was performed with random hexamers. TCRdb reprocessed the immunoSEQ multiplex PCR reads with MiXCR, giving one entry per CDR3 protein. In the table there are about 440,000 distinct CDR3 sequences, more than 80% of which are singletons. Material: CD8+ T cells from PBMCs. The source of these receptors is a human donor with multiple sclerosis.

This rearrangement joins TRBV30 to TRBJ2-2; D remains ambiguous. Trimming removed 3 bases from V and 7 bases from J, with 12 bases in between. The germline gives CDR1 GTSNPN, CDR2 SVGIG (reference sequence). CDR3 length equals 13 residues. This CDR3 is CAWRLPYIGELFF. The DNA of the CDR3 is TGTGCCTGGAGATTACCCTACATCGGGGAGCTGTTTTTT.

This sequence joins TRBV12-3 or TRBV12-4 and TRBJ2-1; the match to TRBD1 covers 8 bases. This CDR3 contains 15 residues. The ends lost 3 bases at V and 4 bases at J; junction bases unmatched: 5. CDR3 in amino acids: CASSFSRTGYNEQFF. DNA of the CDR3: TGTGCCAGCAGTTTCAGTCGGACAGGGTACAATGAGCAGTTCTTC.

The J gene is TRBJ1-5, the V gene TRBV4-1; D not resolved. V lost 1 base, J lost 5 bases, and 6 bases lay in between. Germline values: CDR1 MGHRA, CDR2 YSYEKL. The CDR3 is made up of 13 amino acids. In nucleotides, the CDR3 is TGCGCCAGCAGCCAAGTCACGGATCAGCCCCAGCATTTT. It specifies CASSQVTDQPQHF.

The rearrangement uses TRBV30 and TRBJ1-1, with D hard to call. Germline loops: CDR1 GTSNPN, CDR2 SVGIG (reference sequence). V lost 2 bases and J 2 bases, leaving 9 bases between the germline ends. The CDR3 has 13 amino acids. The CDR3 region has the DNA TGTGCCTGGAGTATTTTCTCCAACACTGAAGCTTTCTTT. Encoded protein: CAWSIFSNTEAFF.

This clonotype occurred once. The V call is TRBV9, the J call TRBJ2-1, with D hard to call. CDR1 is SGDLS, CDR2 YYNGEE, per germline. V was pared by 3 bases and J by 5 bases, with 6 bases between. The CDR3 is 12 residues long. CDR3 coding DNA: TGTGCCAGCAGCGCGGAAAACAATGAGCAGTTCTTC. Protein product: CASSAENNEQFF.

This rearrangement joins TRBV5-1 to TRBJ1-1; no reliable D call. From germline, CDR1 is SGHRS and CDR2 YFSETQ. This CDR3 region has 16 residues. V gave up 0 bases and J gave up 5 bases, with 17 bases separating them. CDR3 region: CASSLVLFAAETEAFF. The CDR3 DNA reads TGCGCCAGCAGCTTGGTTCTCTTCGCGGCGGAGACTGAAGCTTTCTTT.

CDR3 in amino acids: CASSSPRDRVNTEAFF. Written as DNA, the CDR3 is TGTGCCAGCAGCTCCCCCCGGGACAGAGTGAACACTGAAGCTTTCTTT. The chain couples TRBV7-9 to TRBJ1-1; TRBD1 aligns across 7 bases. This CDR3 spans 16 amino acids. Trimming took 4 bases from V and 0 from J; bases not matched to a gene: 8. CDR1 is SEHNR and CDR2 is FQNEAQ in the germline V gene (reference sequence).

This clonotype was seen only a few times. The rearrangement uses TRBV12-5 and TRBJ2-2; D is unclear. Trimming left V 7 bases short and J 6 bases short, with 12 bases between. The CDR3 extends over 13 amino acids. Germline assignment: CDR1 LGHNT and CDR2 FRNRAP. The CDR3 DNA follows: TGTGCTAGTGCCTTGGCCCTAGCCGGGGAGCTGTTTTTT. Its protein is CASALALAGELFF.

The V and J genes are TRBV4-1 and TRBJ1-5; D unresolved. The length of the CDR3 is 15 residues. The V end was cut by 3 bases, the J end by 2 bases, with 11 bases between. CDR1 is MGHRA and CDR2 is YSYEKL in the germline V gene. Here the CDR3 DNA reads TGCGCCAGCAGCCATGCAGGCGGGGGCAATCAGCCCCAGCATTTT. Its protein product is CASSHAGGGNQPQHF.

The rearrangement uses TRBV25-1 and TRBJ1-3; no reliable D call. Germline values: CDR1 MGHDK, CDR2 SYGVNS. The ends were cut back, 1 base at V and 0 bases at J, with 10 bases in the middle. This CDR3 spans 16 amino acids. The DNA for the CDR3 is TGTGCCAGCAGTGAATCCCGGGCCCTCTCTGGAAACACCATATATTTT. Protein: CASSESRALSGNTIYF. Combining the CDR3 with reference TRBV25-1 and TRBJ1-3 gives the whole variable domain EADIYQTPRYLVIGTGKKITLECSQTMGHDKMYWYQQDPGMELHLIHYSYGVNSTEKGDLSSESTVSRIRTEHFPLTLESARPSHTSQYLCASSESRALSGNTIYFGEGSWLTVV.

The chain employs TRBV2 and TRBJ1-4; no firm D call. V lost 3 bases and J 8 bases, leaving 13 bases between the germline ends. The CDR3 loop spans 14 amino acids. The germline V gene has CDR1 SNHLY and CDR2 FYNNEI. CDR3 region: CASSDGVQPEKLFF. Here the CDR3 DNA reads TGTGCCAGCAGTGATGGGGTCCAGCCCGAAAAACTGTTTTTT.